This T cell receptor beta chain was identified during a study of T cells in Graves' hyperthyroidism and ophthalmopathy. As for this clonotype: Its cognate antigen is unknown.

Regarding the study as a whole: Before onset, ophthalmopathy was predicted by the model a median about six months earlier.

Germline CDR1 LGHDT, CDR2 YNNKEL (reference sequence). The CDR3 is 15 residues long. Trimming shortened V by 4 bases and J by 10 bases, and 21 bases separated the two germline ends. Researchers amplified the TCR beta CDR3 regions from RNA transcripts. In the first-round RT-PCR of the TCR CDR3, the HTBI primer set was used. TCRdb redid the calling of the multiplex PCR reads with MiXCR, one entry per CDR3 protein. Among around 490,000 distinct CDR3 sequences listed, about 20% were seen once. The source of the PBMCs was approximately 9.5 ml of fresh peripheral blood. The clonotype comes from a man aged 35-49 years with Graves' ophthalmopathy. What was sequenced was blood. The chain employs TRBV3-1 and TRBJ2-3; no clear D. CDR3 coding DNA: TGTGCCAGCAGCCCGTATATGGCTAGTAAGTCTTCGCAGTATTTT. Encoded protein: CASSPYMASKSSQYF.